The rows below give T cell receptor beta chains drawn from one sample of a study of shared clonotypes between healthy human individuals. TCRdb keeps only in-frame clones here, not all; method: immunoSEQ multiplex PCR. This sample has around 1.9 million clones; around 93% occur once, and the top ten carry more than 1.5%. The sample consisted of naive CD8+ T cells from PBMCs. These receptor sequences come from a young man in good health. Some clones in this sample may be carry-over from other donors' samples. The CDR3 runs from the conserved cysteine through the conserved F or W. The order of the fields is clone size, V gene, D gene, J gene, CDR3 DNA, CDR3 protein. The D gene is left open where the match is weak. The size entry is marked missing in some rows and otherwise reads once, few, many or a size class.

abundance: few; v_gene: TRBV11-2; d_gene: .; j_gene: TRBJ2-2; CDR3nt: TGTGCCAGCAGCCCCAAGGTCTGGGGACTTCGGAACACCGGGGAGCTGTTTTTT; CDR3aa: CASSPKVWGLRNTGELFF
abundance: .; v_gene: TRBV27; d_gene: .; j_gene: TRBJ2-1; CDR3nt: TGTGCCAGCGGCGACCTGGGCCCCTACAATGAGCAGTTCTTC; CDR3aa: CASGDLGPYNEQFF
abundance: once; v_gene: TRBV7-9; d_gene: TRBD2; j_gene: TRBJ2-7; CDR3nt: TGTGCCAGCAGTTACCCGGGACTAGCGTCTTACGAGCAGTACTTC; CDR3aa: CASSYPGLASYEQYF
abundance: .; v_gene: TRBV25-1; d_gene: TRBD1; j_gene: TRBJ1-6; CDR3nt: TGTGCCAGCAGAACAGGGGGCTATAATTCACCCCTCCACTTT; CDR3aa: CASRTGGYNSPLHF
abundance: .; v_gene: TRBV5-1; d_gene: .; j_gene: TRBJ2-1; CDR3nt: TGCGCCAGCAGTCCTACCGGGGGAGATTATAATGAGCAGTTCTTC; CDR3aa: CASSPTGGDYNEQFF
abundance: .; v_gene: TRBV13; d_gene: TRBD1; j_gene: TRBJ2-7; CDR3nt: TGTGCCAGCAGCCTCCGTATAGGGACAGGGCCCCACGAGCAGTACTTC; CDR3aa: CASSLRIGTGPHEQYF
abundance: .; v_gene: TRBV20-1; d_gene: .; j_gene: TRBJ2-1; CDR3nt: TGCAGTGCTAGTGGGGTTTATGAGCAGTTCTTC; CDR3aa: CSASGVYEQFF
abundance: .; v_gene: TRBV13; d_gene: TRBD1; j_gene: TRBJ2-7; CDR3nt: TGTGCCAGCAGCACTTCGGACAGGGGACACGCCCTTTGGGACGAGCAGTACTTC; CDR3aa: CASSTSDRGHALWDEQYF
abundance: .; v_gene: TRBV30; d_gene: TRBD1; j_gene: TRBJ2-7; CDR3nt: TGTGCCTGGAGCCATCCGGGACAGGGTCCCAACGAGCAGTACTTC; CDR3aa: CAWSHPGQGPNEQYF
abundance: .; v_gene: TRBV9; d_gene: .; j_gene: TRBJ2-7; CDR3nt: TGTGCCAGCAGCCCGGCCGACAGCTCCTACGAGCAGTACTTC; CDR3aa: CASSPADSSYEQYF
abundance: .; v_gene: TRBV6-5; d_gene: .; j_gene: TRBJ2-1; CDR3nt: TGTGCCAGCAGTCTCGATAATGAGCAGTTCTTC; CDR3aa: CASSLDNEQFF
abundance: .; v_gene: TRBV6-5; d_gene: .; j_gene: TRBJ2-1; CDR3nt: TGTGCCAGCACTTCGGGGGATGAGCAGTTCTTC; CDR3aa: CASTSGDEQFF
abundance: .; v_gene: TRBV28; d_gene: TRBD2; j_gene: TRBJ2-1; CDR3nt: TGTGCCAGCAGTTTGGGGACCGGGACTAGTTATGAGCAGTTCTTC; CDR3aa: CASSLGTGTSYEQFF
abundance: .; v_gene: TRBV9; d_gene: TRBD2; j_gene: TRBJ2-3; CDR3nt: TGTGCCAGCACCCAAGACGGGACTAGCGGGAGGGCCGGAACAGATACGCAGTATTTT; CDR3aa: CASTQDGTSGRAGTDTQYF
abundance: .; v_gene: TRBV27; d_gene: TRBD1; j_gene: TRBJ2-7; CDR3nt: TGTGCCAGCAGCCAAGAGGGGGCCGGCACGGGGGAGCAGTACTTC; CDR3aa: CASSQEGAGTGEQYF
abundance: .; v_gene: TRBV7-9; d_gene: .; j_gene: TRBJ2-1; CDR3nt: TGTGCCAGCAGCTTAGCTGCCCTCTCCTACAATGAGCAGTTCTTC; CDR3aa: CASSLAALSYNEQFF
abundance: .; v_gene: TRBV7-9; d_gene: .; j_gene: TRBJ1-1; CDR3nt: TGTGCCAGCAGCTTAGGGGGCGGGGGCTCTGAAGCTTTCTTT; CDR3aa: CASSLGGGGSEAFF
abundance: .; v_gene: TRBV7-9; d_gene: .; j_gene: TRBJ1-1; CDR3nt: TGTGCCAGCAGCTTATTGGGCGGGACACAGGCCGGGAACACTGAAGCTTTCTTT; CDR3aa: CASSLLGGTQAGNTEAFF
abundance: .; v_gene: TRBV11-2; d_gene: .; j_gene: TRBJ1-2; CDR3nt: TGTGCCAGCAGCCCCGGGGGCAGCTCCTATGGCTACACCTTC; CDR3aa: CASSPGGSSYGYTF
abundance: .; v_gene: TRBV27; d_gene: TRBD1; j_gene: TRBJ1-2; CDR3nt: TGTGCCAGCATCGACCAGGGGGGATTTAACTATGGCTACACCTTC; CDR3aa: CASIDQGGFNYGYTF
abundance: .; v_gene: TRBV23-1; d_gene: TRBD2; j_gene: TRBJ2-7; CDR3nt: TGCGCCATCCCAACAGGGACTAGCTACGAGCAGTACTTC; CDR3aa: CAIPTGTSYEQYF
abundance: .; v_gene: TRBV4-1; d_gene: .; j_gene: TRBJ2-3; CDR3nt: TGCGCCAGCAGCCAAGTGGGAATACACACAGATACGCAGTATTTT; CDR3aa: CASSQVGIHTDTQYF
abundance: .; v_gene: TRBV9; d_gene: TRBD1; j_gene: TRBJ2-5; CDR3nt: TGTGCCAGCAGCGAGTGGACAGGCGAACAAGAGACCCAGTACTTC; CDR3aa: CASSEWTGEQETQYF
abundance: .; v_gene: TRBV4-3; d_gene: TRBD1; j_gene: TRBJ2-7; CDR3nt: TGCGCCAGCAGCGCCGGGACAGGGGGCTACGAGCAGTACTTC; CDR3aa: CASSAGTGGYEQYF
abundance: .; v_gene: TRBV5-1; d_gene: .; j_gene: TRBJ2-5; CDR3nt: TGCGCCAGCAGCTTGGTCGGGGCCGGCGGAAAAGAGACCCAGTACTTC; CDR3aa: CASSLVGAGGKETQYF
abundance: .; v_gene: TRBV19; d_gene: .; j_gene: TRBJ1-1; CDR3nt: TGTGCCAGTAGTATTGGACGGAACACTGAAGCTTTCTTT; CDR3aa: CASSIGRNTEAFF
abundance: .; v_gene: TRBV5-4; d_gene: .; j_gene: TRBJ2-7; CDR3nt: TGTGCCAGCAGCCCAAGGGGGGCCCGCTCCTACGAGCAGTACTTC; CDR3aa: CASSPRGARSYEQYF
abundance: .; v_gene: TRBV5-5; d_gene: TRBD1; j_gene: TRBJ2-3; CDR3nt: TGTGCCAGCAGCGGACGGACAGGGGCTGCAGATACGCAGTATTTT; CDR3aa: CASSGRTGAADTQYF
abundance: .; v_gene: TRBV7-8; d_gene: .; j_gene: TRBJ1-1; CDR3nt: TGTGCCAGCAGCTTAGCACCCACTGAAGCTTTCTTT; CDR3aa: CASSLAPTEAFF
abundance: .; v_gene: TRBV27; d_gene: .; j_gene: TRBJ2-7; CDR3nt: TGTGCCAGCCGGACAGCTCCCTCCTACGAGCAGTACTTC; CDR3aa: CASRTAPSYEQYF
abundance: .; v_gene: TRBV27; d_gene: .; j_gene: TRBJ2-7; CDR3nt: TGTGCCAGCGGGGTTAAGTTGGGCGAGCAGTACTTC; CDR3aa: CASGVKLGEQYF